The 32 T cell receptor beta chains presented below share a single source sample, sequenced in a study of T cell changes during pregnancy in multiple sclerosis (dated by TCRdb to the late 2010s). The library was made by the immunoSEQ multiplex PCR assay. Held by TCRdb, this immuneACCESS table contains in-frame sequences only and omits some clones. Under half of the omission traces to an unresolved V gene where checked; the cause of the rest is unknown. In all, the sample holds tens of thousands of clones, and more than 85% of those were seen once. The leading ten clones occupy roughly 1.8% of the sample. The sample here was CD4+ T cells from peripheral blood mononuclear cells, taken after pregnancy. These receptors were collected from a female donor in good health, enrolled as a control in a pregnancy study.

This clone showed up just once. The genes are TRBV9 and TRBJ2-3; 12 bases line up with TRBD2. CDR1 is SGDLS and CDR2 is YYNGEE in the germline V gene. V gave up 0 bases and J gave up 1 base; unmatched junction bases: 0. CDR3 length equals 16 residues. CDR3 in DNA: TGTGCCAGCAGCGTAGGACTAGCGGGAGGCACAGATACGCAGTATTTT. Protein sequence: CASSVGLAGGTDTQYF.

This chain connects TRBV5-6 to TRBJ2-1; tentative D call: TRBD2 (5 bases). CDR3 length equals 13 residues. The V gene's germline CDR1 is SGHDT and CDR2 YYEEEE. V lost 0 bases and J lost 8, with 9 bases in between. CDR3 in amino acids: CASSLDTADEQFF. In nucleotides, the CDR3 is TGTGCCAGCAGCTTGGATACAGCGGATGAGCAGTTCTTC. Together with reference TRBV5-6 and TRBJ2-1, the CDR3 gives the full variable domain: DAGVTQSPTHLIKTRGQQVTLRCSPKSGHDTVSWYQQALGQGPQFIFQYYEEEERQRGNFPDRFSGHQFPNYSSELNVNALLLGDSALYLCASSLDTADEQFFGPGTRLTVL.

The rearrangement uses TRBV28 and TRBJ2-1; tentatively, D is TRBD1 (6 bases). Germline CDR1 and CDR2: MDHEN and SYDVKM. Trimming pared 7 bases from V and 8 bases from J, leaving 15 bases between. This CDR3 is built from 13 residues. The DNA for the CDR3 is TGTGCCAGCATCTCCGGGACACTCCATGAGCAGTTCTTC. Its protein product is CASISGTLHEQFF.

The V call is TRBV29-1, the J call TRBJ2-1; D perhaps matches TRBD1 (6 bases). The length of the CDR3 is 16 residues. Per the germline V gene, CDR1 is SQVTM and CDR2 is ANQGSEA. Between the trimmed V and J ends, which lost 0 bases and 0 bases, there was a span of 12 bases. CDR3 in amino acids: CSVEDRTAISYNEQFF. In DNA, the CDR3 is TGCAGCGTTGAAGACCGGACAGCCATCTCCTACAATGAGCAGTTCTTC.

The chain has TRBV7-9 and TRBJ1-1; D is ambiguous. This CDR3 spans 14 amino acids. Trimming cost V 1 base and J 0 bases, with 6 bases left between them. CDR1 and CDR2 (germline): SEHNR, FQNEAQ (reference sequence). In DNA form, the CDR3 reads TGTGCCAGCAGCTTAGGAGGGCTGAACACTGAAGCTTTCTTT. This translates into CASSLGGLNTEAFF.

The chain is built from TRBV2 and TRBJ1-1; D call uncertain. This CDR3 region has 13 residues. Germline V CDR1 and CDR2: SNHLY, FYNNEI. Between the trimmed V and J ends, which lost 4 bases and 1 base, there was a span of 7 bases. CDR3 residues: CASSGGRNTEAFF. The CDR3 bases are TGTGCCAGCAGTGGTGGGCGGAACACTGAAGCTTTCTTT.

J is TRBJ2-5 and V is TRBV4-3, with a tentative D call TRBD1 (6 bases). From germline, CDR1 is LGHNA and CDR2 YSLEER. V lost 0 bases and J lost 7, with 12 bases in between. The CDR3 length is 14 residues. CDR3 sequence (DNA): TGCGCCAGCAGCCAAGATCGGGGACAACTGACCCAGTACTTC. Amino acid sequence: CASSQDRGQLTQYF.

This rearrangement joins TRBV6-5 to TRBJ2-1; TRBD1 matches 7 bases. CDR1 MNHEY and CDR2 SVGAGI come from the germline V gene. With 4 bases clipped from V and 7 bases from J, the junction kept 7 bases outside the gene matches. This CDR3 contains 14 residues. The chain's CDR3 is CASSLGNRGNEQFF. The CDR3 DNA reads as TGTGCCAGCAGTTTGGGTAACAGGGGAAATGAGCAGTTCTTC.

The rearrangement uses TRBV2 and TRBJ1-1; no reliable D call. CDR1 is SNHLY, CDR2 FYNNEI, per germline. This CDR3 is 13 amino acids long. Trimming cost V 7 bases and J 0 bases, with 9 bases left between them. CDR3: CASISNMNTEAFF. The CDR3 DNA reads TGTGCCAGCATCTCAAACATGAACACTGAAGCTTTCTTT.

The J gene is TRBJ2-1, the V gene TRBV4-3; TRBD2 aligns across 12 bases. The V gene end was trimmed by 1 base and the J gene end by 4 bases; junction bases not matched to a gene: 5. The CDR3 runs to 17 residues. CDR1 and CDR2 (germline): LGHNA, YSLEER. The CDR3 loop reads CASSQALLAGGYNEQFF. CDR3 coding DNA: TGCGCCAGCAGCCAAGCTCTCCTAGCGGGGGGGTACAATGAGCAGTTCTTC.

This sequence joins TRBV28 and TRBJ1-4; D gene uncertain. Trimming stripped 6 bases from V and 0 bases from J, with 11 bases between. The germline gives CDR1 MDHEN, CDR2 SYDVKM. The CDR3 has 15 amino acids. CDR3 nucleotides: TGTGCCAGCAGCATTGACATAACAACTAATGAAAAACTGTTTTTT. Translated, it gives CASSIDITTNEKLFF.

To note about this clone: An end of the junction does not agree with germline; a read error may underlie this. The chain is built from TRBV19 and TRBJ2-5, with TRBD1 as a possible D gene (5 bases). The CDR3 has 13 amino acids. The germline V gene has CDR1 LNHDA and CDR2 SQIVND (reference sequence). DNA of the CDR3: TGTGCCAGTAATATAATAGGGGAAGAGACCCAGTACTTC. Its protein is CASNIIGEETQYF.

This chain links TRBV10-3 with TRBJ2-1, with 7 bases identical to TRBD1. The CDR3 is 13 residues long. Germline loops: CDR1 ENHRY, CDR2 SYGVKD. The trim removed 6 bases at V and 5 bases at J, leaving 4 bases unmatched. CDR3 nucleotide sequence: TGTGCCATCAGGGGGACAGTCGACAATGAGCAGTTCTTC. As protein: CAIRGTVDNEQFF.

The genes are TRBV9 and TRBJ1-1, with a possible D match to TRBD1 (6 bases). This CDR3 has 14 residues. The V end lost 0 bases, the J end lost 4 bases, and 10 bases lay between the germline ends. CDR1 is SGDLS and CDR2 is YYNGEE in the germline V gene. The CDR3 DNA reads TGTGCCAGCAGCGTAGGTTGGGGGCCCACTGAAGCTTTCTTT. This gives the protein CASSVGWGPTEAFF.

The chain joins TRBV4-3 to TRBJ1-3; D is perhaps TRBD1 (5 bases). There are 15 residues in the CDR3. The V end was cut by 4 bases, the J end by 4 bases, with 14 bases between. CDR1 LGHNA and CDR2 YSLEER come from the germline V gene. CDR3 residues: CASSPDLREGNTIYF. The CDR3 DNA reads as TGCGCCAGCAGCCCGGACCTCAGGGAAGGAAACACCATATATTTT.

This sequence joins TRBV7-2 and TRBJ2-1; 7 positions agree with TRBD2. The V and J ends lost 8 bases and 6 bases, in that order; junction bases with no gene match: 4. Germline V gives CDR1 SGHTA, CDR2 FQGNSA. The CDR3 is made up of 12 amino acids. The CDR3 protein is CASGLETNEQFF. The CDR3 DNA follows: TGTGCCAGCGGACTAGAAACCAATGAGCAGTTCTTC.

The V gene is TRBV5-1, the J gene TRBJ2-7; D is undetermined. The germline V gene has CDR1 SGHRS and CDR2 YFSETQ. This CDR3 spans 14 amino acids. The V end lost 0 bases, the J end lost 0 bases, and 7 bases lay between the germline ends. The DNA for the CDR3 is TGCGCCAGCAGCTTGGCTCGGAGCTCCTACGAGCAGTACTTC. Amino acids: CASSLARSSYEQYF.

J is TRBJ2-1 and V is TRBV11-3; D unclear. The CDR3 contains 13 residues. V was trimmed by 5 bases and J by 0 bases, leaving 5 bases between them. CDR1 is SGHNT, CDR2 YENEEA, per germline. CDR3 amino acids: CASSPSSYNEQFF. The DNA for the CDR3 is TGTGCCAGCAGCCCTAGCTCCTACAATGAGCAGTTCTTC. The full variable domain, its missing parts supplied by reference TRBV11-3 and TRBJ2-1, is EAGVVQSPRYKIIEKKQPVAFWCNPISGHNTLYWYLQNLGQGPELLIRYENEEAVDDSQLPKDRFSAERLKGVDSTLKIQPAELGDSAVYLCASSPSSYNEQFFGPGTRLTVL.

The chain joins TRBV2 to TRBJ1-2; a possible D gene is TRBD1 (6 bases). CDR1 and CDR2 from the germline V gene are SNHLY and FYNNEI. This CDR3 spans 17 amino acids. V lost 3 bases and J lost 1, with 18 bases in between. CDR3 residues: CASSERAFTGFNYGYTF. The DNA for the CDR3 is TGTGCCAGCAGTGAGCGGGCATTTACAGGGTTTAACTATGGCTACACCTTC.

The chain employs TRBV5-1 and TRBJ2-2; 10 bases are shared with TRBD1. CDR3 size: 16 residues. The V gene end was trimmed by 4 bases and the J gene end by 4 bases; junction bases not matched to a gene: 7. Germline V gene lookup returns CDR1 SGHRS and CDR2 YFSETQ. CDR3 sequence: CASSIGTGDVTGELFF. In DNA, the CDR3 is TGCGCCAGCAGCATCGGGACAGGGGACGTCACCGGGGAGCTGTTTTTT.

CDR3 sequence (DNA): TGTGCCAGCAGTCAAGGACAGGCTCCCAATTACGAGCAGTACTTC. It codes for CASSQGQAPNYEQYF. This sequence joins TRBV7-9 and TRBJ2-7; 7 bases are shared with TRBD1. CDR3 length: 15 residues. V was pared by 6 bases and J by 4 bases, with 12 bases of the junction left unmatched. In germline, CDR1 is SEHNR, CDR2 FQNEAQ (reference sequence).

The chain combines TRBV9 with TRBJ1-6; D is unresolved. Germline CDR1 is SGDLS and CDR2 is YYNGEE. V dropped 0 bases and J dropped 0 bases, with 7 bases sitting between them. The CDR3 totals 16 residues. The CDR3, as DNA: TGTGCCAGCAGCGTAGATAGGAGCTCCTATAATTCACCCCTCCACTTT. It translates to CASSVDRSSYNSPLHF.

V is TRBV11-2 and J is TRBJ2-7, with D perhaps TRBD2 (6 bases). Germline lookup yields CDR1 SGHAT and CDR2 FQNNGV. The V end lost 2 bases, the J end lost 4 bases, and 15 bases lay between the germline ends. This CDR3 has 15 amino acids. The CDR3 bases are TGTGCCAGCAGCTTAAGGGTCCGGAGGGGATACGAGCAGTACTTC. It translates to CASSLRVRRGYEQYF.

The V gene is TRBV10-1, the J gene TRBJ2-3; D not certain. Germline V CDR1 and CDR2: WNHNN, SYGVQD (reference sequence). The CDR3 runs to 13 residues. The V end lost 4 bases, the J end lost 4 bases, and 9 bases lay between the germline ends. The CDR3 DNA is TGCGCCAGCAGTGCTTACTCCTCAGATACGCAGTATTTT. This translates into CASSAYSSDTQYF.

The rearrangement uses TRBV5-6 and TRBJ2-3; D might be TRBD1 (5 bases). V was cut by 1 base and J by 6 bases, with 6 bases left in between. Germline V CDR1 and CDR2: SGHDT, YYEEEE. The CDR3 is 12 residues long. CDR3 nucleotide sequence: TGTGCCAGCAGCTTGAGGGGTGATACGCAGTATTTT. It specifies CASSLRGDTQYF.

The chain uses TRBV14 and TRBJ2-5; TRBD2 matches at 8 bases. J gave up 5 bases and V 2 bases, and 10 bases lay outside the gene matches. Germline CDR1 and CDR2: SGHDN and FVKESK. This CDR3 is 16 amino acids long. The CDR3 DNA follows: TGTGCCAGCAGCCAACTTCCGGGACTAGAAGGCGAGACCCAGTACTTC. Translating gives CASSQLPGLEGETQYF.

The genes are TRBV10-3 and TRBJ2-7, with 9 bases that match TRBD2. The CDR3 runs to 14 residues. The V and J ends lost 4 bases and 0 bases, in that order; junction bases with no gene match: 1. CDR1 is ENHRY and CDR2 is SYGVKD in the germline V gene. The chain's CDR3 is CAISASGVSYEQYF. The DNA of the CDR3 is TGTGCCATCAGTGCTAGCGGGGTCTCCTACGAGCAGTACTTC.

The J gene is TRBJ2-7, the V gene TRBV7-2; 13 bases match TRBD2. Germline V CDR1 and CDR2: SGHTA, FQGNSA. Trimming took 2 bases from V and 6 from J; bases not matched to a gene: 7. CDR3 length: 16 amino acids. Here the CDR3 DNA reads TGTGCCAGCAGCTTACCAAGACTAGCGGGAGGAGGCGAGCAGTACTTC. It specifies CASSLPRLAGGGEQYF.

This clone has only a few counts. The rearrangement uses TRBV5-6 and TRBJ2-7, with 11 bases that match TRBD2. The CDR3 runs to 16 residues. Germline lookup yields CDR1 SGHDT and CDR2 YYEEEE. The J segment lost 7 bases and the V segment lost 4 bases, leaving 13 bases of the junction unmatched. The CDR3 sequence is CASSLLLAGVWGEQYF. In nucleotides, the CDR3 is TGTGCCAGCAGCCTTCTACTAGCGGGAGTTTGGGGGGAGCAGTACTTC. The variable domain in full, completed from reference TRBV5-6 and TRBJ2-7, reads DAGVTQSPTHLIKTRGQQVTLRCSPKSGHDTVSWYQQALGQGPQFIFQYYEEEERQRGNFPDRFSGHQFPNYSSELNVNALLLGDSALYLCASSLLLAGVWGEQYFGPGTRLTVT.

This clone occurred a few times. This chain joins TRBV10-1 and TRBJ1-1, with TRBD1 as a possible D gene (5 bases). CDR3 length: 12 amino acids. The V gene lost 5 bases and the J gene lost 6 bases, with 10 bases spanning the gap. Germline assignment: CDR1 WNHNN and CDR2 SYGVQD (reference sequence). Here the CDR3 DNA reads TGCGCCAGCAGTTACCAGGGCTCTGAAGCTTTCTTT. Its protein is CASSYQGSEAFF.

The chain has TRBV5-4 and TRBJ1-5; the match to TRBD1 covers 8 bases. Trimming removed 0 bases from V and 3 bases from J; junction bases left unmatched: 2. The CDR3 consists of 15 residues. The germline V gene has CDR1 SGHNT and CDR2 YYREEE (reference sequence). DNA for the CDR3: TGTGCCAGCAGCTTGGGGACAGGGTACAATCAGCCCCAGCATTTT. Protein sequence: CASSLGTGYNQPQHF.

CDR3 loop: CASSTGLETQYF. In DNA, the CDR3 is TGTGCCAGCTCCACAGGGTTAGAGACCCAGTACTTC. This chain joins TRBV18 and TRBJ2-5, with D tentatively TRBD1 (6 bases). V was cut by 6 bases and J by 4 bases, with 9 bases left in between. In germline, CDR1 is KGHSH, CDR2 LQKENI. This CDR3 is built from 12 residues.